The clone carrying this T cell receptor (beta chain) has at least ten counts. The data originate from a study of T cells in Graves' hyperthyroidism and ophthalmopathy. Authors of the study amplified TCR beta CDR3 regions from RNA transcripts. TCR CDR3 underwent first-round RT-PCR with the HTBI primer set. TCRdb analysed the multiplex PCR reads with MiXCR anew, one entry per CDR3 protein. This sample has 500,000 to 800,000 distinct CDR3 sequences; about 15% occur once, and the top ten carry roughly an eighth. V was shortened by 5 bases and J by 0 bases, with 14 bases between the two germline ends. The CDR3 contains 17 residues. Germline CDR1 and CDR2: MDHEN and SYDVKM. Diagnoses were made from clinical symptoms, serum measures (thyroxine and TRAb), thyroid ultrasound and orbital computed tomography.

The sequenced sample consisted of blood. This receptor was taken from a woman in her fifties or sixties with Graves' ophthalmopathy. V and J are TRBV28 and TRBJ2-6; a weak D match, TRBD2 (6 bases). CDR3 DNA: TGTGCCAGCAGTGTCCTGGAGGGGAACTCTGGGGCCAACGTCCTGACTTTC. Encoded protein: CASSVLEGNSGANVLTF.